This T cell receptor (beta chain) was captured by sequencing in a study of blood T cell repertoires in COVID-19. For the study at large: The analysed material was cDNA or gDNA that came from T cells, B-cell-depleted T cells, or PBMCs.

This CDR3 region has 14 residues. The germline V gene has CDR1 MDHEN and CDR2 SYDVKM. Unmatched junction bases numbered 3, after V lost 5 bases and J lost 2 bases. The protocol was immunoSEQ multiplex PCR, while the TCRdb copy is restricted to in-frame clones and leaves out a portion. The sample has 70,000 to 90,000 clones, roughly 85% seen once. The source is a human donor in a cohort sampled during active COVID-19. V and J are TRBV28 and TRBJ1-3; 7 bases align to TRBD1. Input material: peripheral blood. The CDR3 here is CASSPGGTGNTIYF. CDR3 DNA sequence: TGTGCCAGCAGTCCAGGGGGGACTGGAAACACCATATATTTT. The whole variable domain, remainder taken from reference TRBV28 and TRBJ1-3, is DVKVTQSSRYLVKRTGEKVFLECVQDMDHENMFWYRQDPGLGLRLIYFSYDVKMKEKGDIPEGYSVSREKKERFSLILESASTNQTSMYLCASSPGGTGNTIYFGEGSWLTVV.